This is a list of T cell receptor beta chains from one sample in a study of blood T cell repertoires in COVID-19. Data came from immunoSEQ multiplex PCR; TCRdb stores just in-frame clones and leaves some out. The data hold 150,000 to 200,000 clones, with around nine tenths observed a single time. Material for sequencing was peripheral blood. All receptors come from a woman between 65 and 79 years old with COVID-19, enrolled during active disease. CDR3s include the opening cysteine and the closing phenylalanine or tryptophan. The order of the fields is V gene, clone size, J gene, D gene, CDR3 DNA, CDR3 protein. The D gene is left open where the match is weak. Not every row has a clone size; where given, it reads once, few, many or a size class.

TRBV6-1,few,TRBJ1-5,.,TGTGCCAGCAGTGACAGGGAAGGGCAGCCCCAGCATTTT,CASSDREGQPQHF
TRBV18,.,TRBJ1-1,.,TGTGCCAGCTCACCGAAGGGGGGGACTGAAGCTTTCTTT,CASSPKGGTEAFF
TRBV7-9,.,TRBJ2-7,TRBD1,TGTGCCAGCAGCCTAAAGGGACAGGGGGCCTGGGAGCAGTACTTC,CASSLKGQGAWEQYF
TRBV6-2/TRBV6-3,.,TRBJ2-1,TRBD2,TGTGCCAGCAGTCGGACTAGCTGGGATGAGCAGTTCTTC,CASSRTSWDEQFF
TRBV7-2,.,TRBJ1-5,.,TGTGCCAGCAGCTCAACGGGGGGGGTTGGAGAGCCCCAGCATTTT,CASSSTGGVGEPQHF
TRBV11-3,.,TRBJ2-2,TRBD2,TGTGCCAGCAGCTTCGGGACACTAGCGGGAAACACCGGGGAGCTGTTTTTT,CASSFGTLAGNTGELFF
TRBV6-5,.,TRBJ2-1,.,TGTGCCAGCAGGACACAGGGCGGGAGTCATGAGCAGTTCTTC,CASRTQGGSHEQFF
TRBV6-6,.,TRBJ1-4,TRBD1,TGTGCCAGCAAGCGAGGACAGGGCGCCGAAAAACTGTTTTTT,CASKRGQGAEKLFF
TRBV5-1,.,TRBJ2-7,TRBD1,TGCGCCAGCAGCTCCACAGGGGATCGCGAGCAGTACTTC,CASSSTGDREQYF
TRBV29-1,.,TRBJ2-7,.,TGCAGCGTTGAAGATCGTCACGAGCAGTACTTC,CSVEDRHEQYF
TRBV11-2,.,TRBJ2-5,TRBD2,TGTGCCAGCAGCTTAGATGCACTAGCGGGAGGAGAGACCCAGTACTTC,CASSLDALAGGETQYF
TRBV4-1,.,TRBJ1-1,.,TGCGCCAGCAGCCAGGCATTATCACAATCGAACACTGAAGCTTTCTTT,CASSQALSQSNTEAFF
TRBV4-1,.,TRBJ2-3,TRBD2,TGCGCCAGCAGCCAAGTGACTAGCGGGAGAGGAACAGATACGCAGTATTTT,CASSQVTSGRGTDTQYF
TRBV5-1,.,TRBJ2-1,TRBD1,TGCGCCAGCAGCTCAGTAAGGACAGGGAACTCCTACAATGAGCAGTTCTTC,CASSSVRTGNSYNEQFF
TRBV28,.,TRBJ2-7,.,TGTGCCAGCAGTTTAATCGACAGGAACAACGAGCAGTACTTC,CASSLIDRNNEQYF
TRBV5-1,.,TRBJ1-1,TRBD1,TGCGCCAGCAGCTTGGCCGGGACAGGCGCCACTGAAGCTTTCTTT,CASSLAGTGATEAFF
TRBV9,.,TRBJ1-6,.,TGTGCCAGCAGCAAACGAGGGGACTGGAATTCACCCCTCCACTTT,CASSKRGDWNSPLHF
TRBV2,.,TRBJ1-4,TRBD1,TGTGCCAGCAGTTCATCGGGACAGGGGTTGGGTAATGAAAAACTGTTTTTT,CASSSSGQGLGNEKLFF
TRBV19,.,TRBJ1-1,TRBD1,TGTGCCAGTAGTATTGGGACAGGGGGGAACACTGAAGCTTTCTTT,CASSIGTGGNTEAFF
TRBV9,.,TRBJ2-5,.,TGTGCCAGCAGCGTAACGGGAGAGGAGACCCAGTACTTC,CASSVTGEETQYF
TRBV5-5,.,TRBJ2-2,.,TGTGCCAGCAGCCTGGGCGGGGTGACCGGGGAGCTGTTTTTT,CASSLGGVTGELFF
TRBV4-2,.,TRBJ2-7,TRBD1,TGTGCCAGCAGCCAAGACCGGGACAGGGGGGCCTACGAGCAGTACTTC,CASSQDRDRGAYEQYF
TRBV27,few,TRBJ2-7,.,TGTGCCAGCAGCGGGACTCCTCCCTACGAGCAGTACTTC,CASSGTPPYEQYF
TRBV2,.,TRBJ2-5,TRBD2,TGTGCCAGCAGGAGCCCGGGGGGTGTCGAGACCCAGTACTTC,CASRSPGGVETQYF
TRBV6-5,.,TRBJ1-2,TRBD1,TGTGCCACCGGACAGGGACGGTACTATGGCTACACCTTC,CATGQGRYYGYTF
TRBV5-1,.,TRBJ2-7,TRBD2,TGCGCCAGCAGCTCGGGACTAGCGGGAGTAGGCTACGAGCAGTACTTC,CASSSGLAGVGYEQYF
TRBV18,.,TRBJ2-7,TRBD1,TGTGCCAGCTCACCCGCCACCAGGACAGGGGCTAACGAGCAGTACTTC,CASSPATRTGANEQYF
TRBV19,.,TRBJ2-1,.,TGTGCCAGTAGTACCCATTGGACAGCAAACAATGAGCAGTTCTTC,CASSTHWTANNEQFF
TRBV19,.,TRBJ1-2,TRBD1,TGTGCCAGTAGTACCGGGACAGGGCTTTTAGCTAACTATGGCTACACCTTC,CASSTGTGLLANYGYTF
TRBV28,.,TRBJ1-3,TRBD1,TGTGCCAGCAGTACCGGGACAGCCTCTGGAAACACCATATATTTT,CASSTGTASGNTIYF
TRBV3-1/TRBV3-2,few,TRBJ2-6,.,TGTGCCAGCAGGTACCGTAGCTCTGGGGCCAACGTCCTGACTTTC,CASRYRSSGANVLTF
TRBV27,.,TRBJ1-1,.,TGTGCCAGCAGTTCACACTCCGGGACTGAAGCTTTCTTT,CASSSHSGTEAFF
TRBV9,.,TRBJ2-3,TRBD2,TGTGCCAGCAGCGGCGATATAGCGGGAGGTTTGGATACGCAGTATTTT,CASSGDIAGGLDTQYF
TRBV6-6,.,TRBJ2-7,.,TGTGCCAGCAGTTACTCGTTCGGTCTCAACCTGTCGCAGTACTTC,CASSYSFGLNLSQYF
TRBV3-1/TRBV3-2,few,TRBJ2-7,.,TGTGCCAGCGAGAGGGCCGGAACCTCCTACGAGCAGTACTTC,CASERAGTSYEQYF
TRBV10-3,.,TRBJ2-1,TRBD2,TGTGCCACCAAACTAGCGGGAGAGGGTGAGCAGTTCTTC,CATKLAGEGEQFF
TRBV6-6,.,TRBJ1-5,.,TGTGCCAGCAGTACGGGGTCCCCTAATCAGCCCCAGCATTTT,CASSTGSPNQPQHF
TRBV28,.,TRBJ1-1,.,TGTGCCAGCAGTTTACCCACTGGGGGGAAAACTGAAGCTTTCTTT,CASSLPTGGKTEAFF
TRBV5-1,.,TRBJ2-5,.,TGCGCCAGCAGCTTGGGGGTCGTGCGGCAAGAGACCCAGTACTTC,CASSLGVVRQETQYF